This TCR beta chain was captured in a study of identical twins. This clonotype occurred a few times. Antigen specificity is unknown. A universal primer site arose from template switching, and cDNA bore unique molecular identifiers. TCRdb called the 5' RACE reads again in MiXCR, with one record for every CDR3 protein. There are some 500,000 distinct CDR3 sequences in the sample; roughly 9.9% occur only once, and 2.5% to 3.5% lies in the top ten. General study points: Insertions were reduced in abundant cord blood beta clonotypes but not in memory repertoires. Beta out-of-frame twin sharing showed a weaker excess.

The CDR3 is made up of 15 amino acids. CDR1 is WSHSY, CDR2 SAAADI, per germline. The ends lost 6 bases at V and 2 bases at J; junction bases unmatched: 6. This same sample was also part of a study on yellow fever vaccine responses in identical twins.

The V call is TRBV10-2, the J call TRBJ2-1; TRBD2 matches 8 bases. Material: PBMCs. The clonotype was recovered from a woman aged 18 to 35 in good health. Here the CDR3 reads CASRVSGNTYNEQFF. The CDR3 region has the DNA TGCGCCAGCAGGGTTAGCGGGAATACCTACAATGAGCAGTTCTTC.